The T cell receptor (beta chain) under discussion was sequenced for a study of beta chain features in type 1 diabetes. The overall study: Healthy donors and patients had similar age, gender and cell yields.

This clone was seen only once. The antigen is undetermined. Sorted CD4+ subsets: naive, central memory, regulatory, stem cell-like memory (CD45RO/CCR7/CD25/CD127/CD95/CD27 panel). Sorting gave populations that all exceeded 98% purity. Sequenced material consisted of expressed TCRB transcripts (all of the isolated RNA was reverse transcribed). Only in-frame clones appear in the TCRdb table, and some are missing; sequencing was by immunoSEQ multiplex PCR. Found here are 900,000 or so clones, 15% to 20% of them singletons; the top ten hold 0.02% to 0.025%. Study-level points and caveats: PCR could preferentially amplify shorter templates, alike in patients and controls.

V gave up 0 bases and J gave up 1 base, with 6 bases separating them. This CDR3 region has 14 residues. Germline V gives CDR1 MNHEY, CDR2 SVGAGI. The specimen sequenced was naive CD4+ T cells from blood. The TCR sequence derives from a woman younger than 35 in good health. The V gene is TRBV6-5, the J gene TRBJ1-2; D not resolved. The CDR3 nucleotides are TGTGCCAGCAGTTACTCGGCCGATAACTATGGCTACACCTTC. Its protein is CASSYSADNYGYTF.